These T cell receptor beta chains were read from a single sample in a study of siplizumab effects on memory and regulatory T cells. Assay: immunoSEQ multiplex PCR; the TCRdb copy retains only in-frame clones and omits some. In the table there are about 68,000 clones, just over 90% of which are singletons. Sequenced sample: CD8+ T cells sorted from blood. These receptors originate from a human donor in good health. The CDR3 runs from the conserved cysteine through the conserved F or W. Fields, in order: clone size, CDR3 length, J gene, D gene, V gene, CDR3 DNA, CDR3 protein. D genes are given only for firm matches. Only some rows state a clone size, as once, few, many or a class for expanded clones.

. | 16 | TRBJ2-5 | . | TRBV4-1 | TGCGCCAGCAGCCGCTGGCGGGGAAAATCCGAAGAGACCCAGTACTTC | CASSRWRGKSEETQYF
. | 12 | TRBJ2-7 | . | TRBV7-2 | TGTGCCAGCAGCTCCGTAGGGGGAGAGCAGTACTTC | CASSSVGGEQYF
. | 11 | TRBJ1-2 | . | TRBV19 | TGTGCCATGTCCGGGTCCTATGGCTACACCTTC | CAMSGSYGYTF
once | 13 | TRBJ1-6 | TRBD1 | TRBV15 | TGTGCCACCCGGGGCAGGGGGAATTCACCCCTCCACTTT | CATRGRGNSPLHF
few | 18 | TRBJ1-1 | . | TRBV4-1 | TGCGCCAGCAGCCAAGTTACACAGGGCCCGGGGGCGAACACTGAAGCTTTCTTT | CASSQVTQGPGANTEAFF
. | 13 | TRBJ1-1 | . | TRBV6-5 | TGTGCCAGCAGCCCCTCCAAGAACACTGAAGCTTTCTTT | CASSPSKNTEAFF
. | 16 | TRBJ2-1 | TRBD2 | TRBV28 | TGTGCCAGCAGACCAAACAGACGGGAGGCAATGGGTGAGCAGTTCTTC | CASRPNRREAMGEQFF
. | 14 | TRBJ2-1 | . | TRBV5-4 | TGTGCCAGCAGTAAAAGGGACTTAAACAATGAGCAGTTCTTC | CASSKRDLNNEQFF
. | 13 | TRBJ2-7 | . | TRBV9 | TGTGCCAGCAGCCCTCAGGGGGGCTACGAGCAGTACTTC | CASSPQGGYEQYF
. | 15 | TRBJ2-7 | . | TRBV30 | TGTGCCTGGAGTGTACGTGGGGGTAAGTCCTACGAGCAGTACTTC | CAWSVRGGKSYEQYF
. | 13 | TRBJ2-7 | . | TRBV13 | TGTGCCAGCAGCTCCCCACAGGGTTACGAGCAGTACTTC | CASSSPQGYEQYF
. | 15 | TRBJ1-5 | TRBD1 | TRBV4-1 | TGCGCCAGCAGCCAAGATGGGGACAGTAATCAGCCCCAGCATTTT | CASSQDGDSNQPQHF
. | 13 | TRBJ2-2 | . | TRBV4-2 | TGTGCCCCTGAGCAGATGGGAACCGGGGAGCTGTTTTTT | CAPEQMGTGELFF
. | 16 | TRBJ2-5 | . | TRBV7-8 | TGTGCCAGCAGCTTAATGAGGGACGAACCCGCGGAGACCCAGTACTTC | CASSLMRDEPAETQYF
. | 15 | TRBJ2-5 | . | TRBV28 | TGTGCCAGCAGTCCCCTAGGGAGTGAGCAAGAGACCCAGTACTTC | CASSPLGSEQETQYF
. | 12 | TRBJ1-2 | . | TRBV29-1 | TGCAGCGTTGCTATGGAGGACTATGGCTACACCTTC | CSVAMEDYGYTF